This T cell receptor (beta chain) was recorded in a study of CD8 T cells in Susac syndrome. cDNA came from roughly 0.5 to 1 ug RNA primed by random hexamers. Multiplex immunoSEQ PCR targeted 54 Vbeta and 13 Jbeta TCR beta segments. TCRdb re-derived calls from the immunoSEQ multiplex PCR reads in MiXCR, one entry per CDR3 protein. The sample lists around 270,000 distinct CDR3 sequences; over 75% were seen once. The multiple sclerosis control group consisted of treatment-naive patients whose relapsing-remitting disease, which was either stable or active, fulfilled revised McDonald criteria. Negative isolation yielded CD4+ and CD8+ T cells, and FACS enriched TEMRA cells. CDR1 is SGHRS and CDR2 is YFSETQ in the germline V gene. The CDR3 length is 15 residues. V was pared by 0 bases and J by 4 bases, with 13 bases between.

The TCR sequence derives from a human donor with multiple sclerosis. The chain employs TRBV5-1 and TRBJ2-5; a possible D gene is TRBD1 (6 bases). Sequencing was carried out using CD8+ T cells from PBMCs. The CDR3 DNA reads TGCGCCAGCAGCTTGGAACAGGGTCCTCGAGAGACCCAGTACTTC. Protein product: CASSLEQGPRETQYF.